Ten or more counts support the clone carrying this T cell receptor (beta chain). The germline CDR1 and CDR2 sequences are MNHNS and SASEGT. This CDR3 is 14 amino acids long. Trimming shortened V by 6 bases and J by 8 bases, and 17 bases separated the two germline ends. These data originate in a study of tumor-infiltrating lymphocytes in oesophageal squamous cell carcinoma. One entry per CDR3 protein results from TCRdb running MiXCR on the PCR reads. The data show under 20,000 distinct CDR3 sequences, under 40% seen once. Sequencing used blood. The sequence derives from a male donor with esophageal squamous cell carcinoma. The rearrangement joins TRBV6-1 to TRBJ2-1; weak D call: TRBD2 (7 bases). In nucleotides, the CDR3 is TGTGCCAGCAGCCTGGAAGGGGGGGGCTATGAGCAGTTCTTC. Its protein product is CASSLEGGGYEQFF.